Below, 3 T cell receptor beta chains from the same sample are listed, as sequenced in a study of T-cell reconstitution after alpha-beta-depleted transplantation in children. Preparation of the TCRbeta library was carried out with unique molecular identifiers. TCRdb ran MiXCR on the PCR reads and lists one entry per CDR3 protein. The table records about 690,000 distinct CDR3 sequences, around 17% of them present only once. The source was PBMCs from the stem cell graft donor, collected from the stem cell graft. The origin of the receptors is a human donor who donated a stem cell graft to a child with acute myeloid leukemia.

This clonotype was seen ten or more times. This sequence joins TRBV29-1 and TRBJ2-7; D not certain. CDR3 length: 11 amino acids. V was clipped by 4 bases and J by 5 bases, with 9 bases between them. The germline gives CDR1 SQVTM, CDR2 ANQGSEA. The CDR3 DNA reads as TGCAGCGTTGGCCAGAACCACGAGCAGTACTTC. It codes for CSVGQNHEQYF.

On this clonotype: A much bigger clone sits one base away, suggesting this may be a read error. This rearrangement joins TRBV20-1 to TRBJ1-1, with unresolved D. Trimming took 5 bases from V and 2 from J, leaving 12 bases between them. The CDR3 sequence is 13 residues long. The germline V gene has CDR1 DFQATT and CDR2 SNEGSKA (reference sequence). The CDR3 region has the DNA TGCAGTGCTGGCGTGGCGCTCAACACTGAAGCTTTCTTT. Translation: CSAGVALNTEAFF.

The CDR3 DNA sequence: TGTGCCAGCAGTAAGACGACAGGGTATAGCAATCAGCCCCAGCATTTT. Translating it yields CASSKTTGYSNQPQHF. The rearrangement joins TRBV12-3 or TRBV12-4 to TRBJ1-5, with TRBD1 matching 7 bases. The V gene end was trimmed by 5 bases and the J gene end by 0 bases; junction bases not matched to a gene: 7. The CDR3 is 16 amino acids.